These 20 T cell receptor beta chains share one sample of origin, sequenced in a study of tumor-infiltrating lymphocytes in oesophageal squamous cell carcinoma. TCRdb called the PCR reads again in MiXCR, with one record for every CDR3 protein. The table includes roughly 19,000 distinct CDR3 sequences, roughly 41% detected once. The material sequenced was normal esophageal tissue next to the tumor. These receptors came from a male donor with esophageal squamous cell carcinoma.

The rearrangement uses TRBV7-6 and TRBJ2-3; D remains unclear. The CDR3 spans 15 residues. The V gene lost 1 base and the J gene lost 0 bases, with 8 bases spanning the gap. Germline-derived CDR1 and CDR2 are SGHVS and FNYEAQ. CDR3 bases: TGTGCCAGCAGCTTAGAGTGGGCAAGCACAGATACGCAGTATTTT. As protein: CASSLEWASTDTQYF.

A remark on this clonotype: It may be a read error: a sequence one base away is much more abundant. The gene calls are TRBV5-6 and TRBJ2-3, with D possibly being TRBD1 or TRBD2 (7 bases each). Germline V CDR1 and CDR2: SGHDT, YYEEEE. V shed 5 bases and J shed 14 bases, with 21 bases lying between them. The CDR3 is 13 amino acids. The chain's CDR3 is CASSPTGVRELYF. CDR3 coding DNA: TGTGCCAGCAGTCCTACAGGGGTGCGGGAGCTGTATTTT.

This clonotype was counted many times. This chain joins TRBV11-3 and TRBJ2-7; D is unresolved. The CDR3 has 11 residues. V was shortened by 1 base and J by 5 bases, with 3 bases between the two germline ends. Per the germline V gene, CDR1 is SGHNT and CDR2 is YENEEA. The DNA of the CDR3 is TGTGCCAGCAGCTTAGCCCACGAGCAGTACTTC. Translating gives CASSLAHEQYF.

This clonotype is medium-sized within its sample. The chain recombines TRBV12-3 or TRBV12-4 with TRBJ2-5; 9 positions match TRBD1. The CDR3 is made up of 14 amino acids. V dropped 3 bases and J dropped 3; count of bases not matched to a gene: 2. The CDR3 protein is CASSLWDREETQYF. The CDR3 region has the DNA TGTGCCAGCAGTTTGTGGGACAGGGAAGAGACCCAGTACTTC.

This clonotype was detected ten times or more. This chain connects TRBV12-5 to TRBJ1-6; D unresolved. The V gene's germline CDR1 is LGHNT and CDR2 FRNRAP. The CDR3 contains 14 residues. V was shortened by 3 bases and J by 6 bases, with 9 bases between the two germline ends. The CDR3 here is CASGFGSLNSPLHF. Written as DNA, the CDR3 is TGTGCTAGTGGTTTTGGCAGTCTTAATTCACCCCTCCACTTT.

This clonotype came up many times. This chain joins TRBV18 and TRBJ2-5; possibly TRBD1 for D (5 bases). This CDR3 region has 13 residues. V dropped 3 bases and J dropped 5 bases, with 10 bases sitting between them. The germline CDR1 and CDR2 sequences are KGHSH and LQKENI. The CDR3 here is CASSPRVMETQYF. The DNA of the CDR3 is TGTGCCAGCTCACCCAGGGTTATGGAGACCCAGTACTTC. The full variable domain, its missing parts supplied by reference TRBV18 and TRBJ2-5, is NAGVMQNPRHLVRRRGQEARLRCSPMKGHSHVYWYRQLPEEGLKFMVYLQKENIIDESGMPKERFSAEFPKEGPSILRIQQVVRGDSAAYFCASSPRVMETQYFGPGTRLLVL.

Within the sample, this clonotype is medium-sized. The chain employs TRBV7-9 and TRBJ2-1; the D gene is possibly TRBD2 (5 bases). The CDR3 covers 15 residues. The ends were cut back, 0 bases at V and 3 bases at J, with 9 bases in the middle. The germline V gene has CDR1 SEHNR and CDR2 FQNEAQ (reference sequence). The CDR3 loop is CASSLATGSYNEQFF. The DNA of the CDR3 is TGTGCCAGCAGCTTAGCGACGGGAAGCTACAATGAGCAGTTCTTC.

This rearrangement joins TRBV19 to TRBJ2-2; unclear D gene. The length of the CDR3 is 14 residues. Germline CDR1 and CDR2: LNHDA and SQIVND (reference sequence). Trimming left V 2 bases short and J 6 bases short, with 10 bases between. This CDR3 reads CASSINFIAGELFF. DNA of the CDR3: TGTGCCAGTAGTATAAATTTTATCGCCGGGGAGCTGTTTTTT.

Many counts were recorded for this clonotype. V usage is TRBV6-1 and J usage is TRBJ1-1; D not certain. Trimming cost V 7 bases and J 1 base, with 4 bases left between them. CDR1 is MNHNS, CDR2 SASEGT, per germline. The CDR3 has 11 residues. The DNA for the CDR3 is TGTGCCAGCACGAGGAACACTGAAGCTTTCTTT. Amino acids: CASTRNTEAFF.

This clonotype appeared a few times. The chain uses TRBV7-6 and TRBJ2-3, with D tentatively TRBD2 (6 bases). The CDR3 sequence is 17 residues long. The V gene lost 1 base and the J gene lost 1 base, with 15 bases spanning the gap. Looked up from germline, CDR1 is SGHVS and CDR2 is FNYEAQ. CDR3 nucleotide sequence: TGTGCCAGCAGCTTAGACAGGCGGGATGGCCGCACAGATACGCAGTATTTT. Translation: CASSLDRRDGRTDTQYF.

This clonotype was picked up many times. V usage is TRBV12-3 or TRBV12-4 and J usage is TRBJ2-7, with D possibly matching TRBD1 (6 bases). This CDR3 is built from 14 residues. V lost 6 bases to trimming and J lost 0 bases, with 12 bases between them. As DNA, the CDR3 is TGTGCCAGCAGCTCACAGGGTGGCTCCTACGAGCAGTACTTC. Translating it yields CASSSQGGSYEQYF.

The CDR3, as DNA: TGTGCCAGCAGTTTACCCCACACAGATACGCAGTATTTT. Its protein product is CASSLPHTDTQYF. The chain employs TRBV28 and TRBJ2-3; D remains unclear. V lost 2 bases to trimming and J lost 2 bases, with 5 bases between them. The CDR3 is 13 amino acids. Germline lookup yields CDR1 MDHEN and CDR2 SYDVKM.

On this clonotype itself: This CDR3 fails to terminate in the conserved phenylalanine or tryptophan, so it likely reflects a read error. Because the CDR3's place on the DNA is in doubt, the DNA is left out and the CDR3 is given as listed by TCRdb. V gene TRBV7-2 combines with J gene TRBJ2-6; TRBD1 reflects the table's D call only, with no check against the DNA. Termini included, the CDR3 measures 16 amino acids. Germline values: CDR1 SGHTA, CDR2 FQGNSA. The CDR3 region is CASSLSRGQETQYFGA.

The chain combines TRBV7-2 with TRBJ2-5, with unresolved D. The J call may be in error: the DNA end matches TRBJ2-1 better. The V gene's germline CDR1 is SGHTA and CDR2 FQGNSA. The CDR3 covers 13 residues. The CDR3 reads CASSLASSDEQFF. In DNA form, the CDR3 reads TGTGCCAGCAGCCTGGCAAGCTCCGATGAGCAGTTCTTC.

This clonotype came up many times. This chain uses TRBV11-2 with TRBJ2-5; 9 bases are a match to TRBD1. The assigned J gene may be wrong: the sequence end matches TRBJ2-7 better. Germline CDR1 reads SGHAT; CDR2 reads FQNNGV. The CDR3 sequence is 14 residues long. The CDR3 DNA follows: TGTGCCAGCAGCTCCGGACAGGGGCACTACGAGCAGTACTTC. It is translated as CASSSGQGHYEQYF.

The sample holds many counts of this clonotype. The chain carries TRBV7-9 and TRBJ2-7; either TRBD1 or TRBD2 may fit D (5 bases each). The length of the CDR3 is 14 residues. V lost 3 bases, J lost 7 bases, and 16 bases lay in between. Germline V gene lookup returns CDR1 SEHNR and CDR2 FQNEAQ (reference sequence). CDR3: CASSLGPGTREQYF. The CDR3 DNA reads as TGTGCCAGCAGCTTGGGGCCAGGGACGAGGGAGCAGTACTTC.

Remarks on this clonotype: Since the CDR3 does not end with the conserved phenylalanine or tryptophan, this likely comes from a read error. The DNA is omitted, as the CDR3 cannot be located on it reliably, and the CDR3 follows TCRdb's listing. This chain joins TRBV7-2 and TRBJ2-6; TRBD1, as called in the table, went unchecked against the DNA. Both ends counted, the CDR3 spans 17 residues. Per the germline V gene, CDR1 is SGHTA and CDR2 is FQGNSA. The CDR3 loop is CASSFFGGISTEQYFGA.

Points on this clonotype: This is likely a read error, given that the CDR3 carries no conserved phenylalanine or tryptophan at its end. The limits of the CDR3 on the DNA are not certain, so only TCRdb's listed CDR3 is given. The chain carries TRBV7-2 and TRBJ2-6; the listed D gene, TRBD1, was not tested against the DNA. Germline V CDR1 and CDR2: SGHTA, FQGNSA. The CDR3 numbers 14 amino acids, ends counted. CDR3 region: CASSLMYNIQYFGA.

In its sample, this clonotype ranks as medium-sized. The rearrangement uses TRBV5-5 and TRBJ2-3; D call uncertain. Trimming left V 4 bases short and J 2 bases short, with 5 bases between. The CDR3 runs 12 residues. Germline assignment: CDR1 SGHKS and CDR2 YYEKEE (reference sequence). The CDR3 coding sequence is TGTGCCAGCAGCGGAAACACAGATACGCAGTATTTT. Amino acids: CASSGNTDTQYF.

In the case of this clonotype: In this CDR3 the conserved last residue, phenylalanine or tryptophan, is missing, so a read error is likely. The DNA is left out, because the CDR3 cannot be placed on it with certainty; the CDR3 is given as TCRdb lists it. The chain carries TRBV7-6 and TRBJ2-7; the table assigns TRBD1, which was not confirmed against the DNA. The germline CDR1 and CDR2 sequences are SGHVS and FNYEAQ. The CDR3 is 17 residues long, ends included. The CDR3: CASSPNIGRTYGYTFGS.